These T cell receptor beta chains were read from a single sample in a study of beta chain features in type 1 diabetes. The data were produced by immunoSEQ multiplex PCR, yet TCRdb's version contains in-frame clones alone and is incomplete. Of 300,000 to 450,000 clones detected, 15% to 20% appear once; the ten largest clones hold approximately 0.041%. Sequencing was carried out using naive CD4+ T cells from blood. These receptors came from a woman younger than 30 in good health. CDR3s include the opening cysteine and the closing phenylalanine or tryptophan. A D gene is named only where the DNA matches it firmly. Clone size, where shown, is once, few, many, or a class for clones that have expanded.

J gene: TRBJ2-6; V gene: TRBV19; D gene: TRBD1; clone size: -; CDR3 DNA: TGTGCCAGTAGTGGACAGGGGAGAATGACTGGGGCCAACGTCCTGACTTTC; CDR3 protein: CASSGQGRMTGANVLTF
J gene: TRBJ1-1; V gene: TRBV14; D gene: -; clone size: -; CDR3 DNA: TGTGCCAGCAGCCAAGCGTCCAGGGGTGTAAGAACTGAAGCTTTCTTT; CDR3 protein: CASSQASRGVRTEAFF
J gene: TRBJ2-5; V gene: TRBV7-2; D gene: -; clone size: -; CDR3 DNA: TGTGCCAGCAGCTCCAGGGGGGACTCACGGGAGACCCAGTACTTC; CDR3 protein: CASSSRGDSRETQYF
J gene: TRBJ2-4; V gene: TRBV4-2; D gene: -; clone size: few; CDR3 DNA: TGTGCCAGCAGCCAAGGGGAGGAGAAAGCGGTCTTAGCCAAAAACATTCAGTACTTC; CDR3 protein: CASSQGEEKAVLAKNIQYF
J gene: TRBJ1-5; V gene: TRBV15; D gene: TRBD1; clone size: -; CDR3 DNA: TGTGCCACCAGCGGGGGGACAGGGAATAATCAGCCCCAGCATTTT; CDR3 protein: CATSGGTGNNQPQHF
J gene: TRBJ2-3; V gene: TRBV5-1; D gene: TRBD2; clone size: -; CDR3 DNA: TGCGCCAGCAGCCCCCACAGCGGGGGGCGCATAGATACGCAGTATTTT; CDR3 protein: CASSPHSGGRIDTQYF
J gene: TRBJ2-3; V gene: TRBV25-1; D gene: -; clone size: -; CDR3 DNA: TGTGCCAGCAGTATAGAAACAGGGAGAGGCACAGATACGCAGTATTTT; CDR3 protein: CASSIETGRGTDTQYF
J gene: TRBJ1-4; V gene: TRBV4-1; D gene: -; clone size: -; CDR3 DNA: TGCGCCAGCAGCCAAGTAGGCTGGGGCCCCTTGTCGGTAAAACTGTTTTTT; CDR3 protein: CASSQVGWGPLSVKLFF
J gene: TRBJ2-1; V gene: TRBV6-5; D gene: TRBD1; clone size: -; CDR3 DNA: TGTGCCAGCAGTTCAACAGGGGGGCCCTACAATGAGCAGTTCTTC; CDR3 protein: CASSSTGGPYNEQFF
J gene: TRBJ1-3; V gene: TRBV29-1; D gene: TRBD1; clone size: -; CDR3 DNA: TGCAGCGCAGACAGGGGAGGAACTGGAAACACCATATATTTT; CDR3 protein: CSADRGGTGNTIYF
J gene: TRBJ2-4; V gene: TRBV29-1; D gene: TRBD1; clone size: -; CDR3 DNA: TGCAGCGTTGCCTGGACAGGGCTCGGAAACATTCAGTACTTC; CDR3 protein: CSVAWTGLGNIQYF
J gene: TRBJ2-5; V gene: TRBV5-4; D gene: -; clone size: -; CDR3 DNA: TGTGCCAGCGCGAGACAGGAAGGAGAGACCCAGTACTTC; CDR3 protein: CASARQEGETQYF
J gene: TRBJ1-1; V gene: TRBV18; D gene: -; clone size: few; CDR3 DNA: TGTGCCAGCTCCGTCCACCACGGGGAGAACACTGAAGCTTTCTTT; CDR3 protein: CASSVHHGENTEAFF
J gene: TRBJ2-3; V gene: TRBV5-4; D gene: -; clone size: -; CDR3 DNA: TGTGCCAGCAGCTTGGGAGGCACAGATACGCAGTATTTT; CDR3 protein: CASSLGGTDTQYF
J gene: TRBJ1-4; V gene: TRBV7-9; D gene: -; clone size: -; CDR3 DNA: TGTACCAGCAGCTTAGGCCAGGCAGCAACTAATGAAAAACTGTTTTTT; CDR3 protein: CTSSLGQAATNEKLFF
J gene: TRBJ2-1; V gene: TRBV9; D gene: -; clone size: -; CDR3 DNA: TGTGCCAGCAGCGACCCAGGGGATGGTGAGCAGTTCTTC; CDR3 protein: CASSDPGDGEQFF
J gene: TRBJ1-1; V gene: TRBV6-6; D gene: -; clone size: -; CDR3 DNA: TGTGCCAGCAGTTACTCTTTCGACACTGAAGCTTTCTTT; CDR3 protein: CASSYSFDTEAFF
J gene: TRBJ2-2; V gene: TRBV4-2; D gene: TRBD2; clone size: -; CDR3 DNA: TGTGCCAGCAGCCAAGATCTGACTAGCGGTACGAACACCGGGGAGCTGTTTTTT; CDR3 protein: CASSQDLTSGTNTGELFF
J gene: TRBJ2-5; V gene: TRBV5-6; D gene: TRBD1; clone size: few; CDR3 DNA: TGTGCCAGCAGCCTCCCGACAGGGTCGGAGACCCAGTACTTC; CDR3 protein: CASSLPTGSETQYF
J gene: TRBJ1-2; V gene: TRBV29-1; D gene: -; clone size: few; CDR3 DNA: TGCAGCGACTGGGGGGTTGGCTATGGCTACACCTTC; CDR3 protein: CSDWGVGYGYTF
J gene: TRBJ1-2; V gene: TRBV30; D gene: -; clone size: few; CDR3 DNA: TGTGCCTGGAGTGGCCCGGGTAGCAGCTATGGCTACACCTTC; CDR3 protein: CAWSGPGSSYGYTF
J gene: TRBJ2-1; V gene: TRBV5-1; D gene: TRBD2; clone size: -; CDR3 DNA: TGCGCCAGCAGCTTGGGGCGTTCATTAGGGACTAGCGATGAGCAGTTCTTC; CDR3 protein: CASSLGRSLGTSDEQFF
J gene: TRBJ2-7; V gene: TRBV6-5; D gene: -; clone size: -; CDR3 DNA: TGTGCCAGCAGTTACTCGACTAGGGGGCTGGGCGAGCAGTACTTC; CDR3 protein: CASSYSTRGLGEQYF
J gene: TRBJ1-2; V gene: TRBV29-1; D gene: -; clone size: -; CDR3 DNA: TGCAGCGCCCCCCACGGTAACTATGGCTACACCTTC; CDR3 protein: CSAPHGNYGYTF
J gene: TRBJ2-2; V gene: TRBV7-6; D gene: -; clone size: -; CDR3 DNA: TGTGCCAGCACGGAGACTCCCAACACCGGGGAGCTGTTTTTT; CDR3 protein: CASTETPNTGELFF
J gene: TRBJ2-4; V gene: TRBV19; D gene: TRBD2; clone size: -; CDR3 DNA: TGTGCCAGTAGTAGTTCGGGGGCGGGAGGAAACATTCAGTACTTC; CDR3 protein: CASSSSGAGGNIQYF
J gene: TRBJ1-2; V gene: TRBV2; D gene: -; clone size: -; CDR3 DNA: TGTGCCAGCAGTGGGGCAGGAGGCTACACCTTC; CDR3 protein: CASSGAGGYTF
J gene: TRBJ1-2; V gene: TRBV4-1; D gene: TRBD1; clone size: -; CDR3 DNA: TGCGCCAGCAGCCAACCAACCCGGGACAGGGGGCGAAGTGGCTACACCTTC; CDR3 protein: CASSQPTRDRGRSGYTF
J gene: TRBJ1-2; V gene: TRBV7-9; D gene: -; clone size: -; CDR3 DNA: TGTGCCAGCAGCCGGGAGGCGGACTATGGCTACACCTTC; CDR3 protein: CASSREADYGYTF
J gene: TRBJ2-5; V gene: TRBV4-1; D gene: TRBD2; clone size: -; CDR3 DNA: TGCGCCAGCAGCCAAGAACCAACTAGCGTTTATGAGACCCAGTACTTC; CDR3 protein: CASSQEPTSVYETQYF
J gene: TRBJ1-2; V gene: TRBV7-9; D gene: -; clone size: -; CDR3 DNA: TGTGCCAGCAGCTTAGACACCTATGGCTACACCTTC; CDR3 protein: CASSLDTYGYTF
J gene: TRBJ2-2; V gene: TRBV9; D gene: -; clone size: few; CDR3 DNA: TGTGCCAGCAGCTCCCCGGGGAACACCGGGGAGCTGTTTTTT; CDR3 protein: CASSSPGNTGELFF
J gene: TRBJ1-1; V gene: TRBV7-9; D gene: TRBD1; clone size: -; CDR3 DNA: TGTGCCAGCAGCCTGGGACAGGGAAACACTGAAGCTTTCTTT; CDR3 protein: CASSLGQGNTEAFF
J gene: TRBJ2-1; V gene: TRBV30; D gene: TRBD1; clone size: few; CDR3 DNA: TGTGCCGGAATCCGACAGGGGGCAAGGAATGAGCAGTTCTTC; CDR3 protein: CAGIRQGARNEQFF
J gene: TRBJ1-1; V gene: TRBV7-9; D gene: -; clone size: -; CDR3 DNA: TGTGCCAGATACCTACAGGAGCCCATGAACACTGAAGCTTTCTTT; CDR3 protein: CARYLQEPMNTEAFF
J gene: TRBJ1-1; V gene: TRBV5-1; D gene: TRBD1; clone size: few; CDR3 DNA: TGCGCCAGCAGCTTGATGACAGGGGGCACTGAAGCTTTCTTT; CDR3 protein: CASSLMTGGTEAFF
J gene: TRBJ1-1; V gene: TRBV2; D gene: -; clone size: -; CDR3 DNA: TGTGCCAGCAGTGAACAGGGCCTCACCGGGAACACTGAAGCTTTCTTT; CDR3 protein: CASSEQGLTGNTEAFF
J gene: TRBJ2-7; V gene: TRBV19; D gene: -; clone size: -; CDR3 DNA: TGTGCCAGTAGTCGGGAAATCGGGCGATACTCCTACGAGCAGTACTTC; CDR3 protein: CASSREIGRYSYEQYF
J gene: TRBJ2-1; V gene: TRBV30; D gene: TRBD2; clone size: few; CDR3 DNA: TGTGCCTGGAAACTAGCGGGGGTCTACAATGAGCAGTTCTTC; CDR3 protein: CAWKLAGVYNEQFF
J gene: TRBJ2-1; V gene: TRBV5-1; D gene: -; clone size: few; CDR3 DNA: TGCGCCAGCAGCTGGGCCCCGGGGGTTAAACGGAGCTCCTACAATGAGCAGTTCTTC; CDR3 protein: CASSWAPGVKRSSYNEQFF
J gene: TRBJ2-3; V gene: TRBV7-9; D gene: -; clone size: few; CDR3 DNA: TGTGCCAGCAGCTTAGGACTCCCTCGGGCAGATACGCAGTATTTT; CDR3 protein: CASSLGLPRADTQYF
J gene: TRBJ2-7; V gene: TRBV5-4; D gene: TRBD1; clone size: few; CDR3 DNA: TGTGCCAGCAGCTCGAGCCGGGACAGAAAATTCTACGAGCAGTACTTC; CDR3 protein: CASSSSRDRKFYEQYF
J gene: TRBJ2-7; V gene: TRBV5-1; D gene: -; clone size: -; CDR3 DNA: TGCGCCAGCAGCCTTACGACAGGACTCTTCTACGAGCAGTACTTC; CDR3 protein: CASSLTTGLFYEQYF
J gene: TRBJ2-2; V gene: TRBV18; D gene: -; clone size: few; CDR3 DNA: TGTGCCAGCTCACCCAGGGAGGATACCGGGGAGCTGTTTTTT; CDR3 protein: CASSPREDTGELFF
J gene: TRBJ1-1; V gene: TRBV6-5; D gene: -; clone size: -; CDR3 DNA: TGTGCCAGCAGTTTACGTGGGGGGACCGAAGCTTTCTTT; CDR3 protein: CASSLRGGTEAFF
J gene: TRBJ1-2; V gene: TRBV7-2; D gene: TRBD1; clone size: -; CDR3 DNA: TGTGCCAGCAGCTTACAGAGACAGGGAGGCTATGGCTACACCTTC; CDR3 protein: CASSLQRQGGYGYTF
J gene: TRBJ2-6; V gene: TRBV28; D gene: -; clone size: -; CDR3 DNA: TGTGCCAGCAGGTCCACAGGGTCTGGGGCCAACGTCCTGACTTTC; CDR3 protein: CASRSTGSGANVLTF